This T cell receptor (beta chain) originates from a study of Tregs in tolerant kidney transplant recipients. The assay was immunoSEQ multiplex PCR, and TCRdb's table has in-frame clones only and misses some. The data show 60,000 to 75,000 clones, with 75% to 90% seen just once and under 2.5% held by the top ten. Unstimulated Tregs (CD4+CD25+CD127-) and CD4+CD25- non-Tregs were sorted from PBMCs. Details on this clone: As yet, its antigen is unknown.

The CDR3 extends over 13 amino acids. Trimming left V 6 bases short and J 1 base short, with 9 bases between. The germline V gene has CDR1 MNHNS and CDR2 SASEGT. Whole-study results and caveats: This study did not directly address biological reproducibility.

This sample comprised Tregs from blood, obtained before the transplant. This chain uses TRBV6-1 with TRBJ1-2, with a weak D call TRBD1 (6 bases). The origin of this receptor is a human donor who received a combined kidney and bone marrow transplant. The CDR3 reads CASSPQGNYGYTF. In DNA form, the CDR3 reads TGTGCCAGCAGCCCACAGGGTAACTATGGCTACACCTTC.